Described below is a single T cell receptor beta chain sequence and its context. The data stem from a study of blood T cell repertoires in COVID-19. Data came from immunoSEQ multiplex PCR; TCRdb stores just in-frame clones and leaves some out. The top ten clones hold roughly 6.2% of a sample with under 130,000 clones, about 75% of them seen once. This receptor was identified in a man older than 75 with acute or convalescent COVID-19. Sequencing was done on a sample of peripheral blood.

The CDR3 region has the DNA TGCGCCAGCAGCCCACAGGGGTTGGAAAATGAAAAACTGTTTTTT. Protein sequence: CASSPQGLENEKLFF. The V and J genes are TRBV5-1 and TRBJ1-4; 7 positions match TRBD1. The V segment lost 4 bases and the J segment 5 bases; nucleotides outside the gene matches: 8. Germline CDR1 reads SGHRS; CDR2 reads YFSETQ. The length of the CDR3 is 15 residues.